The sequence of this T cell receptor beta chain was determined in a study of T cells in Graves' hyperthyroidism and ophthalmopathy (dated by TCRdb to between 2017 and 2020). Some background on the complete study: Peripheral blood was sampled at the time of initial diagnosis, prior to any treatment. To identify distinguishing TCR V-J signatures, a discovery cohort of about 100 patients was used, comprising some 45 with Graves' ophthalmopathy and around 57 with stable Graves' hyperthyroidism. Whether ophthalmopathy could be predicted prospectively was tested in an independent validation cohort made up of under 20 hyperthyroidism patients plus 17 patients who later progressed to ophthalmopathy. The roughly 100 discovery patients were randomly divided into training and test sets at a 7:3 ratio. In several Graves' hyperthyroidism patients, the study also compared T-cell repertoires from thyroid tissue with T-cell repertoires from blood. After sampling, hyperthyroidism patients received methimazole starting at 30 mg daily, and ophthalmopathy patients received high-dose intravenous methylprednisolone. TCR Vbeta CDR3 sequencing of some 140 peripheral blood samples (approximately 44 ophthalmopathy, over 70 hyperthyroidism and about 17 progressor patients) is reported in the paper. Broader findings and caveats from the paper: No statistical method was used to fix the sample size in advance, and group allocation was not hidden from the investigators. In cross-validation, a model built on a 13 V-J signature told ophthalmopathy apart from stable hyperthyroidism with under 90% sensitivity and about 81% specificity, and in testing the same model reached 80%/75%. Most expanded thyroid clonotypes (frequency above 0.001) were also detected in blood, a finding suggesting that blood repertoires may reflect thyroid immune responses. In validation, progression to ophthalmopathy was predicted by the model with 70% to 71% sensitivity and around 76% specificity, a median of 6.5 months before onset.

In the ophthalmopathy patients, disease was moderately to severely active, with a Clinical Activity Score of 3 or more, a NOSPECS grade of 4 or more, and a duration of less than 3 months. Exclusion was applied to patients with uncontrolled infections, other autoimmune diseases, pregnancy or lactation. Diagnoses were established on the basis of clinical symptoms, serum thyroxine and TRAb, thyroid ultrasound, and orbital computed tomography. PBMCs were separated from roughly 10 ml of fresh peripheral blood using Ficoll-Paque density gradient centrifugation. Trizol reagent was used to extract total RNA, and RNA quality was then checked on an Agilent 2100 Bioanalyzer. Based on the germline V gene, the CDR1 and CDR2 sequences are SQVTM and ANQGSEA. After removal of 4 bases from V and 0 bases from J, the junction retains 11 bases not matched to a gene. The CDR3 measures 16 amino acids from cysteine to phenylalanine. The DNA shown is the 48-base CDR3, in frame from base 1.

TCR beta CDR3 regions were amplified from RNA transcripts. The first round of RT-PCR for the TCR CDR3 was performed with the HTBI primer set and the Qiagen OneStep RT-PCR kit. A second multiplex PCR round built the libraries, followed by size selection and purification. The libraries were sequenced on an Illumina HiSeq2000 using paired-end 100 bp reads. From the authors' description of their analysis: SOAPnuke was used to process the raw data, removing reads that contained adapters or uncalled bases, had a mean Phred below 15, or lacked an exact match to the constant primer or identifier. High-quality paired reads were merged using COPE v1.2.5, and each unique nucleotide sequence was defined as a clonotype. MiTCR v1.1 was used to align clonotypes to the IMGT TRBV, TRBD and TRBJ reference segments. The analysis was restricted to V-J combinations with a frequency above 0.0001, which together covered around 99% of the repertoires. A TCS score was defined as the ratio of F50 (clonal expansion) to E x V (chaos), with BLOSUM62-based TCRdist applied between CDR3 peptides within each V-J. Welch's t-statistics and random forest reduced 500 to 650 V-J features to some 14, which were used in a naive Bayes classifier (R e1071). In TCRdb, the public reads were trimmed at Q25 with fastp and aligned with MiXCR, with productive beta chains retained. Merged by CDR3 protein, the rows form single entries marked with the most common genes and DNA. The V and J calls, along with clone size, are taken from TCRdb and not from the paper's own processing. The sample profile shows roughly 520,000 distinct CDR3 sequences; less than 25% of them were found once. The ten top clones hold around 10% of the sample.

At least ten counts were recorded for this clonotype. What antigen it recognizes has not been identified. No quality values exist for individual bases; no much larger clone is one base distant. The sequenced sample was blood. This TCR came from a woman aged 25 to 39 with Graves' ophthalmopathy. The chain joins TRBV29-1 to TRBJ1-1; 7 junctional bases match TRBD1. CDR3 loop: CSVGGRDRSMNTEAFF. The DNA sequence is TGCAGCGTTGGGGGTCGGGACAGAAGTATGAACACTGAAGCTTTCTTT.